What follows are 27 T cell receptor beta chains derived from one specimen sequenced in a study of blood T cells in healthy people across ages. It was with a sample-barcoded 5' primer and a J-beta primer mix that a second PCR of roughly 6 to 12 cycles was run. TCRdb reprocessed the 5' RACE reads via MiXCR and lists one record per CDR3 protein. The sample lists roughly 1.5 million distinct CDR3 sequences; 40% to 45% were seen once. The sequenced sample consisted of blood. The receptors shown here come from a woman aged 18-29 years in good health.

This clonotype was counted only a few times. The gene calls are TRBV7-9 and TRBJ2-7, with 7 bases identical to TRBD1. This CDR3 region has 13 residues. Per the germline V gene, CDR1 is SEHNR and CDR2 is FQNEAQ (reference sequence). The V segment lost 3 bases and the J segment 4 bases; nucleotides outside the gene matches: 3. In nucleotides, the CDR3 is TGTGCCAGCAGCTTCCCGGACAGGTACGAGCAGTACTTC. Residues: CASSFPDRYEQYF.

CDR3 sequence: CATAMGNEQFF. The CDR3 DNA follows: TGTGCCACCGCGATGGGTAATGAGCAGTTCTTC. The J gene is TRBJ2-1, the V gene TRBV24-1; D is ambiguous. V was trimmed by 9 bases and J by 7 bases, leaving 9 bases between them. CDR1 and CDR2 (germline): KGHDR, SFDVKD. CDR3 length: 11 amino acids.

The rearrangement links TRBV2 to TRBJ2-1; TRBD1 matches at 7 bases. The CDR3 runs 13 residues. Germline V gene data show CDR1 as SNHLY and CDR2 as FYNNEI. J lost 8 bases, V lost 7 bases, and 8 bases had no gene match. CDR3: CASNTNRGDEQFF. The CDR3, as DNA: TGTGCCAGCAATACCAACAGGGGCGATGAGCAGTTCTTC.

The rearrangement uses TRBV28 and TRBJ1-1; D not resolved. Germline CDR1 is MDHEN and CDR2 is SYDVKM. The CDR3 totals 13 residues. The V and J ends lost 7 bases and 4 bases respectively, with 13 bases between them. The CDR3 sequence: CASIPGGPTEAFF. CDR3 sequence (DNA): TGTGCCAGCATCCCAGGTGGCCCCACTGAAGCTTTCTTT. Supplemented by reference TRBV28 and TRBJ1-1, the full variable domain reads DVKVTQSSRYLVKRTGEKVFLECVQDMDHENMFWYRQDPGLGLRLIYFSYDVKMKEKGDIPEGYSVSREKKERFSLILESASTNQTSMYLCASIPGGPTEAFFGQGTRLTVV.

The chain links TRBV20-1 to TRBJ1-5; 9 bases fit TRBD1. Trimming removed 0 bases from V and 2 bases from J; junction bases left unmatched: 5. This CDR3 contains 16 residues. Per the germline V gene, CDR1 is DFQATT and CDR2 is SNEGSKA (reference sequence). The CDR3 region has the DNA TGCAGTGCTAGAGACCCAACAGGGGGCGGCAATCAGCCCCAGCATTTT. It codes for CSARDPTGGGNQPQHF.

The CDR3 bases are TGTGCCAGCAGCCGGGACAGGGGAGCATACACTGAAGCTTTCTTT. Residues: CASSRDRGAYTEAFF. V is TRBV7-9 and J is TRBJ1-1, with TRBD1 matching 10 bases. The CDR3 contains 15 residues. V was pared by 5 bases and J by 3 bases, with 6 bases of the junction left unmatched. CDR1 is SEHNR and CDR2 is FQNEAQ in the germline V gene (reference sequence).

This clonotype was seen a handful of times. The V gene is TRBV29-1, the J gene TRBJ2-2, with 14 nucleotides matching TRBD2. From germline, CDR1 is SQVTM and CDR2 ANQGSEA. Unmatched junction bases numbered 14, after V lost 6 bases and J lost 8 bases. The CDR3 extends over 17 amino acids. The DNA of the CDR3 is TGCAGCGTCCTCACTCCCGGGACTAGCGGGAGTTCTGGGGAGCTGTTTTTT. Translation: CSVLTPGTSGSSGELFF.

The CDR3 reads CASSPPTRANVLTF. CDR3 nucleotides: TGTGCCAGCTCACCACCGACCCGGGCCAACGTCCTGACTTTC. V and J are TRBV18 and TRBJ2-6, with unresolved D. The V and J ends lost 0 bases and 5 bases respectively, with 5 bases between them. The CDR3 is 14 residues long. Germline V gene data show CDR1 as KGHSH and CDR2 as LQKENI.

The rearrangement joins TRBV5-1 to TRBJ2-5; D gene uncertain. V was cut by 1 base and J by 4 bases, with 11 bases left in between. Germline CDR1 and CDR2: SGHRS and YFSETQ. The CDR3 runs to 14 residues. CDR3 loop: CASSLRDVLETQYF. Here the CDR3 DNA reads TGCGCCAGCAGCTTGAGGGATGTATTAGAGACCCAGTACTTC.

The V and J genes are TRBV2 and TRBJ2-2; 9 nucleotides align to TRBD1. Germline CDR1 and CDR2: SNHLY and FYNNEI. The trim removed 8 bases at V and 0 bases at J, leaving 4 bases unmatched. CDR3 length: 15 amino acids. In DNA form, the CDR3 reads TGTGCCAGCCGGGACAGGGTATCGAACACCGGGGAGCTGTTTTTT. Amino acid sequence: CASRDRVSNTGELFF.

The chain couples TRBV3-1 to TRBJ2-7, with a possible D match to TRBD1 (5 bases). The germline V and J ends were trimmed by 3 bases and 5 bases, with 11 bases remaining between them. The V gene's germline CDR1 is LGHDT and CDR2 YNNKEL (reference sequence). The CDR3 extends over 13 amino acids. The CDR3 bases are TGTGCCAGCAGCCATTTGGAAGGGGACGAGCAGTACTTC. Encoded protein: CASSHLEGDEQYF.

This chain uses TRBV9 with TRBJ2-1, with D perhaps matching TRBD2 (6 bases). Trimming removed 3 bases from V and 7 bases from J, with 11 bases in between. The germline CDR1 and CDR2 sequences are SGDLS and YYNGEE. The CDR3 spans 13 residues. The CDR3 reads CASSARTTNEQFF. The CDR3 nucleotides are TGTGCCAGCAGCGCCCGGACTACGAATGAGCAGTTCTTC.

The V and J genes are TRBV4-3 and TRBJ2-1; 14 positions match TRBD2. The trim removed 0 bases at V and 0 bases at J, leaving 10 bases unmatched. Germline loops: CDR1 LGHNA, CDR2 YSLEER. The CDR3 loop spans 21 amino acids. The CDR3 protein is CASSQDVPGTSGRSSYNEQFF. CDR3 in DNA: TGCGCCAGCAGCCAAGATGTCCCTGGGACTAGCGGGAGAAGCTCCTACAATGAGCAGTTCTTC.

The chain recombines TRBV7-9 with TRBJ2-5; no clear D gene. Trimming cost V 5 bases and J 3 bases, with 10 bases left between them. CDR1 is SEHNR, CDR2 FQNEAQ, per germline (reference sequence). This CDR3 has 13 amino acids. The DNA for the CDR3 is TGTGCCAGCAGCGTAGTGGCAGAAGAGACCCAGTACTTC. Protein product: CASSVVAEETQYF.

This clonotype was seen only a few times. V usage is TRBV7-9 and J usage is TRBJ1-1; D call uncertain. The CDR3 totals 13 residues. CDR1 and CDR2 (germline): SEHNR, FQNEAQ (reference sequence). Trimming took 5 bases from V and 7 from J, leaving 14 bases between them. The CDR3 sequence: CASSTFHGFEAFF. CDR3 DNA: TGTGCCAGCAGCACCTTCCATGGGTTTGAAGCTTTCTTT.

This clonotype was counted a few times. CDR3 sequence reads: CASSDRRGLGNSPLHF. The CDR3 bases are TGTGCCAGCAGCGACCGCCGCGGGCTAGGGAATTCACCCCTCCACTTT. The chain has TRBV7-6 and TRBJ1-6; D ambiguous. The CDR3 length is 16 residues. V lost 5 bases and J lost 7, with 18 bases in between. Per the germline V gene, CDR1 is SGHVS and CDR2 is FNYEAQ. Based on the CDR3 plus reference TRBV7-6 and TRBJ1-6, the full variable domain is GAGVSQSPRYKVTKRGQDVALRCDPISGHVSLYWYRQALGQGPEFLTYFNYEAQQDKSGLPNDRFSAERPEGSISTLTIQRTEQRDSAMYRCASSDRRGLGNSPLHFGNGTRLTVT.

This clonotype was counted a few times. The V and J genes are TRBV27 and TRBJ1-5, with TRBD1 matching over 11 bases. Unmatched junction bases numbered 13, after V lost 5 bases and J lost 7 bases. Germline lookup yields CDR1 MNHEY and CDR2 SMNVEV (reference sequence). The CDR3 length is 17 residues. The CDR3 reads CASSMGGTGGSWQPQHF. Here the CDR3 DNA reads TGTGCCAGCAGTATGGGGGGGACAGGGGGATCGTGGCAGCCCCAGCATTTT.

This chain uses TRBV7-9 with TRBJ1-1; a weak D match, TRBD1 (5 bases). The CDR3 totals 13 residues. Germline V gene sequence: CDR1 SEHNR, CDR2 FQNEAQ (reference sequence). The V and J ends lost 7 bases and 4 bases respectively, with 13 bases between them. For the CDR3, the DNA is TGTGCCAGCAATCCAGGGTTGAGCACTGAAGCTTTCTTT. Translated: CASNPGLSTEAFF.

The chain recombines TRBV28 with TRBJ2-3; TRBD2 matches at 9 bases. This CDR3 has 14 amino acids. V trimming: 3 bases; J trimming: 4 bases; junction bases outside the gene matches: 2. Germline V gives CDR1 MDHEN, CDR2 SYDVKM. The CDR3 loop reads CASSLIAGADTQYF. The CDR3 DNA sequence: TGTGCCAGCAGTTTGATAGCGGGAGCAGATACGCAGTATTTT.

J is TRBJ1-5 and V is TRBV28; 7 bases align to TRBD1. Germline trimming cut 7 bases from V and 7 bases from J; bases unmatched to any gene: 13. The length of the CDR3 is 15 residues. Per germline, CDR1 MDHEN and CDR2 SYDVKM. The CDR3 protein is CASNAMTGLRQPQHF. The CDR3 DNA is TGTGCCAGCAATGCCATGACAGGGCTAAGGCAGCCCCAGCATTTT.

This clonotype was counted once. This chain connects TRBV5-1 to TRBJ2-4; 14 bases match TRBD2. CDR1 is SGHRS, CDR2 YFSETQ, per germline. The CDR3 spans 18 residues. J lost 1 base, V lost 4 bases, and 7 bases had no gene match. CDR3 region: CASSRGTSGSNAKNIQYF. CDR3 nucleotide sequence: TGCGCCAGCAGCCGTGGGACTAGCGGGAGTAATGCCAAAAACATTCAGTACTTC.

This CDR3 reads CASSLLPGAGAFF. The CDR3 DNA reads as TGCGCCAGCAGCCTATTGCCGGGGGCGGGAGCTTTCTTT. The chain couples TRBV4-3 to TRBJ1-1, with D perhaps matching TRBD1 (6 bases). The germline V gene has CDR1 LGHNA and CDR2 YSLEER. V was cut by 4 bases and J by 10 bases, with 16 bases left in between. The CDR3 consists of 13 residues.

This clonotype was detected only a few times. The chain is built from TRBV10-3 and TRBJ1-1; TRBD1 agrees at 8 bases. V trimming: 7 bases; J trimming: 6 bases; junction bases outside the gene matches: 16. The CDR3 contains 16 residues. Germline V gene sequence: CDR1 ENHRY, CDR2 SYGVKD. The CDR3 DNA is TGTGCCATCACTTCGAGAGGGACAGGCGGAGGGGCTGAAGCTTTCTTT. It encodes CAITSRGTGGGAEAFF.

The chain combines TRBV20-1 with TRBJ2-5; D unresolved. Germline CDR1 DFQATT, CDR2 SNEGSKA (reference sequence). CDR3 length equals 14 residues. Deletions cut 1 base from V and 7 bases from J, with 16 bases between. The CDR3 spells CSARGQGSAGTQYF. CDR3 coding DNA: TGCAGTGCTAGAGGTCAAGGGTCCGCAGGGACCCAGTACTTC.

There are a few counts of this clonotype. This rearrangement joins TRBV4-2 to TRBJ2-2, with a possible D match to TRBD2 (6 bases). The CDR3 is 20 amino acids. Per germline, CDR1 LGHNA and CDR2 YNFKEQ. V lost 4 bases and J 1 base, leaving 25 bases between the germline ends. The CDR3 spells CASSRHWGGVEMGNTGELFF. CDR3 DNA: TGTGCCAGCAGCCGCCATTGGGGCGGGGTTGAAATGGGGAACACCGGGGAGCTGTTTTTT.

The chain uses TRBV7-9 and TRBJ1-2; tentatively, D is TRBD1 (6 bases). Germline-derived CDR1 and CDR2 are SEHNR and FQNEAQ (reference sequence). CDR3 length equals 14 residues. V was pared by 5 bases and J by 6 bases, with 16 bases between. The CDR3 loop is CASSLTRGGHGYTF. CDR3 DNA sequence: TGTGCCAGCAGCCTTACCAGGGGCGGGCATGGCTACACCTTC.

In this sample, this clonotype turned up a few times. This sequence joins TRBV28 and TRBJ2-7; a weak D match, TRBD1 (6 bases). The germline V and J ends were trimmed by 3 bases and 1 base, with 10 bases remaining between them. Germline CDR1 and CDR2: MDHEN and SYDVKM. The CDR3 consists of 14 residues. This CDR3 reads CASSFQGQSYEQYF. CDR3 DNA: TGTGCCAGCAGTTTCCAGGGGCAATCCTACGAGCAGTACTTC.